The clone carrying this TCR beta chain was detected only once. J lost 2 bases, V lost 8 bases, and 4 bases had no gene match. The CDR3 has 13 residues. Looked up from germline, CDR1 is SGHTA and CDR2 is FQGTGA. The repertoire was sequenced with immunoSEQ multiplex PCR; TCRdb's copy has only in-frame clones and lacks some. The sample shows 90,000 to 120,000 clones, about three quarters of them seen only once. This sample stems from a study of blood T cell repertoires in COVID-19. Sequencing input: peripheral blood. This sequence joins TRBV7-3 and TRBJ2-7; 9 positions match TRBD2. The clonotype comes from a man in his 70s with acute or convalescent COVID-19. The CDR3 is CASQLAGAYEQYF. CDR3 nucleotides: TGTGCCAGCCAATTAGCGGGGGCCTACGAGCAGTACTTC.